What follows are 18 T cell receptor beta chains derived from one specimen sequenced in a study of shared clonotypes between healthy human individuals. The protocol was immunoSEQ multiplex PCR, while the TCRdb copy is restricted to in-frame clones and leaves out a portion. The sample yields about 690,000 clones, 90% seen once. The specimen was memory CD8+ T cells from PBMCs. Subset reported: CD45RO+ cells pooled with CCR7-negative TemRA cells. These receptors all stem from a man between 18 and 29 years old in good health. Some clones in this sample may be carry-over from other donors' samples.

The chain is built from TRBV19 and TRBJ2-5; TRBD2 matches at 11 bases. In germline, CDR1 is LNHDA, CDR2 SQIVND (reference sequence). J gave up 2 bases and V 6 bases, and 2 bases lay outside the gene matches. The CDR3 totals 14 residues. CDR3 sequence: CASRVAGGQETQYF. CDR3 nucleotide sequence: TGTGCCAGTAGGGTAGCGGGAGGGCAAGAGACCCAGTACTTC.

The chain links TRBV5-1 to TRBJ2-7; weak D call: TRBD1 (6 bases). Germline V lookup: CDR1 SGHRS, CDR2 YFSETQ. CDR3 length: 14 amino acids. Trimming left V 4 bases short and J 2 bases short, with 13 bases between. The CDR3 reads CASSVRQAPYEQYF. The CDR3 coding sequence is TGCGCCAGCAGCGTTCGACAGGCCCCCTACGAGCAGTACTTC. Complete variable domain (other parts from reference TRBV5-1 and TRBJ2-7): KAGVTQTPRYLIKTRGQQVTLSCSPISGHRSVSWYQQTPGQGLQFLFEYFSETQRNKGNFPGRFSGRQFSNSRSEMNVSTLELGDSALYLCASSVRQAPYEQYFGPGTRLTVT.

V gene TRBV18 combines with J gene TRBJ2-7; D is ambiguous. Per the germline V gene, CDR1 is KGHSH and CDR2 is LQKENI. The CDR3 is 13 residues long. Between the trimmed V and J ends, which lost 3 bases and 7 bases, there was a span of 13 bases. The CDR3 coding sequence is TGTGCCAGCTCACCCGTGGGCCGGCTGGAGCAGTACTTC. Translated, it gives CASSPVGRLEQYF.

This clone was recorded once. J is TRBJ1-1 and V is TRBV19; D gene uncertain. The V end was cut by 7 bases, the J end by 6 bases, with 18 bases between. The CDR3 has 14 residues. CDR1 and CDR2 from the germline V gene are LNHDA and SQIVND (reference sequence). The CDR3 spells CASTSRTDYPEAFF. CDR3 bases: TGTGCCAGTACGTCGAGGACGGACTACCCTGAAGCTTTCTTT.

The sample holds a few counts of this clone. Distinct nucleotide sequences in the sample also encode this CDR3. The chain links TRBV6-1 to TRBJ2-7; 10 bases agree with TRBD2. CDR1 and CDR2 (germline): MNHNS, SASEGT. This CDR3 has 15 residues. Trimming cost V 1 base and J 0 bases; bases outside gene matches: 0. The CDR3 region is CASSEGTSGSYEQYF. The CDR3, as DNA: TGTGCCAGCAGTGAAGGGACTAGCGGCTCCTACGAGCAGTACTTC.

CDR3 nucleotides: TGTGCCAGCAGTTTATCGGGAGGGCCATTGACCTACGAGCAGTACTTC. This sequence encodes CASSLSGGPLTYEQYF. This chain joins TRBV27 and TRBJ2-7, with 7 bases lining up with TRBD2. Losses at the gene ends were 0 bases for V and 2 bases for J; bases not matched to a gene: 7. The CDR3 is 16 amino acids. Per the germline V gene, CDR1 is MNHEY and CDR2 is SMNVEV (reference sequence).

This chain uses TRBV27 with TRBJ2-1; TRBD2 matches 7 bases. This CDR3 is built from 15 residues. With V trimmed by 0 bases and J by 6 bases, 5 bases remained unmatched. Germline loops: CDR1 MNHEY, CDR2 SMNVEV (reference sequence). CDR3 sequence reads: CASSLSGGSLNEQFF. CDR3 DNA sequence: TGTGCCAGCAGTTTATCGGGCGGGAGCCTCAATGAGCAGTTCTTC.

The CDR3, as DNA: TGTGCCATCATGCCAGGGCCCACCTACGAGCAGTACTTC. Translation: CAIMPGPTYEQYF. The rearrangement joins TRBV10-3 to TRBJ2-7, with a possible D match to TRBD1 (5 bases). Germline V gene lookup returns CDR1 ENHRY and CDR2 SYGVKD. CDR3 length: 13 amino acids. With 7 bases removed from V and 2 bases from J, the gap between germline ends came to 12 bases.

The chain uses TRBV7-9 and TRBJ2-7; TRBD1 agrees at 9 bases. The CDR3 spans 16 residues. Germline loops: CDR1 SEHNR, CDR2 FQNEAQ (reference sequence). V trimming: 0 bases; J trimming: 0 bases; junction bases outside the gene matches: 3. CDR3 nucleotide sequence: TGTGCCAGCAGCTTAGCGACAGGGGGGAGCTCCTACGAGCAGTACTTC. Its protein is CASSLATGGSSYEQYF.

The rearrangement links TRBV19 to TRBJ2-7, with 9 bases that match TRBD1. CDR3 length: 14 amino acids. Germline CDR1 is LNHDA and CDR2 is SQIVND (reference sequence). V dropped 5 bases and J dropped 4; count of bases not matched to a gene: 6. The CDR3 bases are TGTGCCAGTAGTCTCGGGACAGGGTCGTACGAGCAGTACTTC. This encodes CASSLGTGSYEQYF.

The CDR3 spells CASSLGQPTNNEQFF. CDR3 nucleotide sequence: TGTGCCAGCAGTTTAGGGCAGCCTACCAACAATGAGCAGTTCTTC. V and J are TRBV28 and TRBJ2-1, with D uncertain. The ends were cut back, 2 bases at V and 5 bases at J, with 13 bases in the middle. This CDR3 is built from 15 residues. CDR1 is MDHEN, CDR2 SYDVKM, per germline.

The V and J genes are TRBV4-2 and TRBJ2-7; perhaps TRBD2 as D (5 bases). The CDR3 has 14 amino acids. Trimming took off 0 bases at V and 2 bases at J, with 8 bases between the two ends. CDR1 is LGHNA and CDR2 is YNFKEQ in the germline V gene. CDR3 sequence: CASSQETGTYEQYF. The CDR3 DNA reads TGTGCCAGCAGCCAAGAAACGGGAACCTACGAGCAGTACTTC.

The chain combines TRBV7-8 with TRBJ1-1, with 10 bases that match TRBD1. V lost 5 bases to trimming and J lost 4 bases; unmatched junction nucleotides: 10. This CDR3 has 16 amino acids. The germline V gene has CDR1 SGHVS and CDR2 FQNEAQ. For the CDR3, the DNA is TGTGCCAGCAGCCCATATTGGACAGGGGGTGGCACTGAAGCTTTCTTT. Its translation: CASSPYWTGGGTEAFF.

This clone was counted a single time. The J gene is TRBJ2-6, the V gene TRBV6-1; 8 bases fit TRBD1. The germline V gene encodes CDR1 MNHNS and CDR2 SASEGT. J gave up 4 bases and V 10 bases, and 9 bases lay outside the gene matches. This CDR3 has 15 amino acids. The CDR3 spells CATRQGYGGANVLTF. The CDR3 DNA sequence: TGTGCCACCCGACAGGGGTACGGCGGGGCCAACGTCCTGACTTTC.

V and J are TRBV27 and TRBJ2-5, with 12 bases fitting TRBD2. The length of the CDR3 is 16 residues. Germline V gene lookup returns CDR1 MNHEY and CDR2 SMNVEV (reference sequence). The V segment lost 5 bases and the J segment 4 bases; nucleotides outside the gene matches: 8. The CDR3 nucleotides read TGTGCCAGCAGTCCCCGACTAGCGGGAGCACGAGAGACCCAGTACTTC. This codes for CASSPRLAGARETQYF.

CDR3 coding DNA: TGTGCCACCAGCAGAGAGGTTAGTCCCTACGAGCAGTACTTC. Protein product: CATSREVSPYEQYF. V is TRBV15 and J is TRBJ2-7; D unresolved. Germline-derived CDR1 and CDR2 are LNHNV and YYDKDF (reference sequence). This CDR3 region has 14 residues. V was shortened by 0 bases and J by 2 bases, with 8 bases between the two germline ends. The full variable domain, with the rest looked up from reference TRBV15 and TRBJ2-7, is DAMVIQNPRYQVTQFGKPVTLSCSQTLNHNVMYWYQQKSSQAPKLLFHYYDKDFNNEADTPDNFQSRRPNTSFCFLDIRSPGLGDTAMYLCATSREVSPYEQYFGPGTRLTVT.

The genes are TRBV19 and TRBJ2-7; the match to TRBD1 covers 7 bases. Germline CDR1 and CDR2: LNHDA and SQIVND (reference sequence). The CDR3 consists of 16 residues. V was pared by 7 bases and J by 4 bases, with 16 bases of the junction left unmatched. DNA of the CDR3: TGTGCCAGTACACCGACAGGGTTAAATCCCGTTTACGAGCAGTACTTC. Protein sequence: CASTPTGLNPVYEQYF.

A note on this clone: Additional DNA sequences in this sample encode the identical CDR3. The chain employs TRBV11-2 and TRBJ2-7, with 9 positions matching TRBD2. CDR1 SGHAT and CDR2 FQNNGV come from the germline V gene. V shed 1 base, J shed 1 base, and the junction held 2 bases outside the gene matches. The CDR3 spans 15 residues. DNA of the CDR3: TGTGCCAGCAGCTTAGCCGCGGGAGGGTCCTACGAGCAGTACTTC. Encoded protein: CASSLAAGGSYEQYF.